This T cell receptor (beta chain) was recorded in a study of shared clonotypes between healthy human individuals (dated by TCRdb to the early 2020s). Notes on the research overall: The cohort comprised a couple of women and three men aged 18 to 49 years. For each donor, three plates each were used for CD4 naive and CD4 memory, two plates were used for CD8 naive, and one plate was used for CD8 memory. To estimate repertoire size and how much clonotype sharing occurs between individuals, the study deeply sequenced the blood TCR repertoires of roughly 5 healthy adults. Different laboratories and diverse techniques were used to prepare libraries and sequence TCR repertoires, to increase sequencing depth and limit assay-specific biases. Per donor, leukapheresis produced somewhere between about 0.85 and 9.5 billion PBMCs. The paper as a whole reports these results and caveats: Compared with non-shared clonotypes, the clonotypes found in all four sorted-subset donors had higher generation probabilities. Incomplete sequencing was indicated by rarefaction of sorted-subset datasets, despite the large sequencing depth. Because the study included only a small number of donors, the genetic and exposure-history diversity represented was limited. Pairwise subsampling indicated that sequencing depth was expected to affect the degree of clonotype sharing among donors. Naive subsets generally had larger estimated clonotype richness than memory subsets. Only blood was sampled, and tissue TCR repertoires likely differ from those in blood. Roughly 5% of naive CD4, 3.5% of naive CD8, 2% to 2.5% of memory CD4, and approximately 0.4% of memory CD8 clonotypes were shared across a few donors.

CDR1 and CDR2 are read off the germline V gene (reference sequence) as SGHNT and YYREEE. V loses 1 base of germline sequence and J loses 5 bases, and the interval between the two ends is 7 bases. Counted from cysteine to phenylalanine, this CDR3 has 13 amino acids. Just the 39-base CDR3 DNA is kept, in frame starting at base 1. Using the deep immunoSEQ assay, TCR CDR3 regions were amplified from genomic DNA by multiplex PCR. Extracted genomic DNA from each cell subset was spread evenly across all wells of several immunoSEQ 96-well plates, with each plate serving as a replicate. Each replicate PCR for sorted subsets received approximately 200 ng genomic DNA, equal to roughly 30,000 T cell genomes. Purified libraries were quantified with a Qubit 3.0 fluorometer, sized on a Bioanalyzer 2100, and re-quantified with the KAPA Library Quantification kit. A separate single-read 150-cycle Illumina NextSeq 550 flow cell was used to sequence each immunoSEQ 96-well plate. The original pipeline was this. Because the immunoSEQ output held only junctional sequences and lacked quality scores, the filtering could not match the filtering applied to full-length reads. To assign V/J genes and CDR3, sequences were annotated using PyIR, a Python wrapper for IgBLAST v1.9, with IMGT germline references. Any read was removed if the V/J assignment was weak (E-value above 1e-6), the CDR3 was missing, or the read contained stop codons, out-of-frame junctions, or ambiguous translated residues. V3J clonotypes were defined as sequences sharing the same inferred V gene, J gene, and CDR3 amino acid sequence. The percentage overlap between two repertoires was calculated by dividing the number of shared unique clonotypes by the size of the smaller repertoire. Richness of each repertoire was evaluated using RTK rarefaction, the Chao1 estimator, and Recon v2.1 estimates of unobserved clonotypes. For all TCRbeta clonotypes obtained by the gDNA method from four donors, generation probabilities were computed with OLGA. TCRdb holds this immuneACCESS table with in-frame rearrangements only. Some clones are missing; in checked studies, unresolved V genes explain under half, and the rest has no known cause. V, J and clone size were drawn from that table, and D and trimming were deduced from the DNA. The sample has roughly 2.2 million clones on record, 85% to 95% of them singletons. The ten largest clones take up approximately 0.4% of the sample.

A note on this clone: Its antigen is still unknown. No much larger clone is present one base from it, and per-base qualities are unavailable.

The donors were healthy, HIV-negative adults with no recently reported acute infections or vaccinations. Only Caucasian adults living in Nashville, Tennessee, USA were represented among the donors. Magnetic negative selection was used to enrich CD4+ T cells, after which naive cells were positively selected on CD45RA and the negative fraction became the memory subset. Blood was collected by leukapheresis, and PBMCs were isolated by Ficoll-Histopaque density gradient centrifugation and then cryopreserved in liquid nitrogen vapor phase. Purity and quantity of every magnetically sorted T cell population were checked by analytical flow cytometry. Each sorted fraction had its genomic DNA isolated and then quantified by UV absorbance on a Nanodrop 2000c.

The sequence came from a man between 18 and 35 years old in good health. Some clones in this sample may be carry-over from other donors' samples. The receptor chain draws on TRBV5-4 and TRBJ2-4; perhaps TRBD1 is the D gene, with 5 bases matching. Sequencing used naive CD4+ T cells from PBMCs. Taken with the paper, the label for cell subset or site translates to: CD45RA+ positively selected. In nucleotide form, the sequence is TGTGCCAGCAGCTTGTCCAGGGAAAACATTCAGTACTTC. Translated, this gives CASSLSRENIQYF.